A single sample is the source of the 26 T cell receptor beta chains below, sequenced in a study of T cell responses to AZD1222 COVID-19 vaccine (dated by TCRdb to the early 2020s). The label giving this sample's time point can be read as: baseline before first vaccination. Library creation used the immunoSEQ multiplex PCR assay. TCRdb stores this immuneACCESS table with in-frame sequences only. Part of the clones is absent; in the studies checked, under half of the shortfall reflects unresolved V genes, and no reason is known for the rest. The sample includes about 140,000 clones, with about 87% observed a single time. The ten most abundant clones make up approximately 6% of the sample. Sequences were derived from peripheral blood, sampled on day 0 of AZD1222 vaccination. These receptor sequences come from an adult in good health.

This chain links TRBV28 with TRBJ1-5, with TRBD1 identical over 9 bases. Germline values: CDR1 MDHEN, CDR2 SYDVKM. This CDR3 has 18 amino acids. V lost 2 bases to trimming and J lost 1 base; unmatched junction nucleotides: 9. The CDR3 sequence: CASSLITGTGLSNQPQHF. The DNA of the CDR3 is TGTGCCAGCAGTTTAATTACCGGGACAGGGCTAAGCAATCAGCCCCAGCATTTT.

This chain connects TRBV12-5 to TRBJ2-1; no clear D gene. Germline-derived CDR1 and CDR2 are LGHNT and FRNRAP. V lost 2 bases and J lost 5, with 1 base in between. The CDR3 is made up of 11 amino acids. The CDR3 coding sequence is TGTGCTAGTGGTTTGAACAATGAGCAGTTCTTC. Amino acid sequence: CASGLNNEQFF.

The chain carries TRBV30 and TRBJ2-7, with 7 bases that match TRBD1. The germline V gene encodes CDR1 GTSNPN and CDR2 SVGIG (reference sequence). The trim removed 0 bases at V and 4 bases at J, leaving 12 bases unmatched. This CDR3 has 16 amino acids. The CDR3: CAWSVGTTGVKYEQYF. For the CDR3, the DNA is TGTGCCTGGAGTGTGGGGACAACAGGGGTAAAGTACGAGCAGTACTTC.

The chain has TRBV19 and TRBJ2-4; no clear D gene. Germline values: CDR1 LNHDA, CDR2 SQIVND (reference sequence). The CDR3 has 11 residues. V lost 0 bases to trimming and J lost 16 bases, with 10 bases between them. DNA of the CDR3: TGTGCCAGTAGTATAGACGGACGCACTTACTTC. Protein product: CASSIDGRTYF.

The gene calls are TRBV2 and TRBJ2-2, with D possibly being TRBD2 (5 bases). This CDR3 region has 15 residues. Trimming cost V 0 bases and J 6 bases, with 11 bases left between them. The germline gives CDR1 SNHLY, CDR2 FYNNEI. CDR3 DNA: TGTGCCAGCAGTGAAGCGAGACTACCCGCCGGGGAGCTGTTTTTT. Protein product: CASSEARLPAGELFF.

This clone was recorded only once. The conserved final phenylalanine or tryptophan is absent from the CDR3, which likely points to a read error. Because the CDR3's place on the DNA is in doubt, the DNA is left out and the CDR3 is given as listed by TCRdb. The J gene is TRBJ1-2, the V gene TRBV29-1. Counting both end residues, the CDR3 totals 11 amino acids. From germline, CDR1 is SQVTM and CDR2 ANQGSEA. The CDR3 sequence: CSVEGGAASQV.

The J gene is TRBJ1-1, the V gene TRBV27; D uncertain. This CDR3 spans 13 amino acids. Germline V CDR1 and CDR2: MNHEY, SMNVEV (reference sequence). Trimming shortened V by 4 bases and J by 1 base, and 7 bases separated the two germline ends. The CDR3 sequence: CASSYSQNTEAFF. For the CDR3, the DNA is TGTGCCAGCAGTTATTCTCAGAACACTGAAGCTTTCTTT.

The chain links TRBV12-5 to TRBJ2-5; TRBD1 matches at 7 bases. Germline V gene lookup returns CDR1 LGHNT and CDR2 FRNRAP. The CDR3 sequence is 13 residues long. Unmatched junction bases numbered 1, after V lost 6 bases and J lost 0 bases. The CDR3 DNA reads TGTGCTAGTGGGACAGGGTACCAAGAGACCCAGTACTTC. It encodes CASGTGYQETQYF.

The chain recombines TRBV2 with TRBJ2-7, with D possibly TRBD1 on 6 matching bases. Germline CDR1 and CDR2: SNHLY and FYNNEI. Between the trimmed V and J ends, which lost 0 bases and 6 bases, there was a span of 15 bases. This CDR3 contains 15 residues. In DNA form, the CDR3 reads TGTGCCAGCAGTGAAGCGTTGAACAGGGCGGTCGAGCAGTACTTC. Protein sequence: CASSEALNRAVEQYF. Drawing the rest from reference TRBV2 and TRBJ2-7, the complete variable domain is EPEVTQTPSHQVTQMGQEVILRCVPISNHLYFYWYRQILGQKVEFLVSFYNNEISEKSEIFDDQFSVERPDGSNFTLKIRSTKLEDSAMYFCASSEALNRAVEQYFGPGTRLTVT.

The V call is TRBV6-2 or TRBV6-3, the J call TRBJ2-3, with D uncertain. The germline V and J ends were trimmed by 2 bases and 0 bases, with 3 bases remaining between them. Germline values: CDR1 MNHEY, CDR2 SVGEGT. This CDR3 comprises 13 residues. Here the CDR3 DNA reads TGTGCCAGCAGTTACGGGAGCACAGATACGCAGTATTTT. Amino acids: CASSYGSTDTQYF.

The V and J genes are TRBV7-2 and TRBJ2-7; unclear D gene. V lost 6 bases to trimming and J lost 2 bases, with 14 bases between them. The V gene's germline CDR1 is SGHTA and CDR2 FQGNSA. The CDR3 consists of 14 residues. CDR3: CASSSSPTTYEQYF. The DNA for the CDR3 is TGTGCCAGCAGTTCCAGCCCCACTACCTACGAGCAGTACTTC.

Judged by abundance, this clone is medium-sized. V usage is TRBV7-9 and J usage is TRBJ2-5; D is possibly TRBD1 (5 bases). The V gene lost 3 bases and the J gene lost 5 bases, with 13 bases spanning the gap. In germline, CDR1 is SEHNR, CDR2 FQNEAQ (reference sequence). The CDR3 has 14 residues. The CDR3: CASSFTGRWETQYF. DNA of the CDR3: TGTGCCAGCAGCTTTACAGGCAGGTGGGAGACCCAGTACTTC.

The chain links TRBV10-3 to TRBJ1-6, with D perhaps TRBD1 (5 bases). The CDR3 loop spans 15 amino acids. V lost 0 bases, J lost 7 bases, and 10 bases lay in between. Germline lookup yields CDR1 ENHRY and CDR2 SYGVKD. The CDR3 bases are TGTGCCATCAGTGAGTCGGGTAGGGACAATTCACCCCTCCACTTT. Translated, it gives CAISESGRDNSPLHF.

This clone has just one count. CDR3 loop: CASSVGRLAGRDTQYF. The CDR3 DNA follows: TGTGCCAGCAGCGTAGGTCGACTAGCGGGACGGGATACGCAGTATTTT. The chain carries TRBV9 and TRBJ2-3; 11 bases align to TRBD2. This CDR3 is 16 amino acids long. The germline gives CDR1 SGDLS, CDR2 YYNGEE. The V and J ends lost 0 bases and 6 bases, in that order; junction bases with no gene match: 6.

The chain is built from TRBV7-2 and TRBJ2-4; a weak D match, TRBD2 (5 bases). CDR1 and CDR2 from the germline V gene are SGHTA and FQGNSA. Trimming took 5 bases from V and 0 from J, leaving 17 bases between them. This CDR3 has 17 residues. CDR3 sequence: CASSLFGGSLAKNIQYF. The CDR3, as DNA: TGTGCCAGCAGCCTCTTCGGCGGGTCCCTAGCCAAAAACATTCAGTACTTC.

The chain's CDR3 is CASGLGPNQPQHF. CDR3 DNA: TGTGCTAGTGGTTTAGGGCCAAATCAGCCCCAGCATTTT. The chain has TRBV12-5 and TRBJ1-5; no firm D call. Trimming took off 3 bases at V and 4 bases at J, with 7 bases between the two ends. Germline V gives CDR1 LGHNT, CDR2 FRNRAP. This CDR3 comprises 13 residues.

The chain employs TRBV18 and TRBJ2-7; D uncertain. Per germline, CDR1 KGHSH and CDR2 LQKENI. The CDR3 is 14 amino acids. V gave up 1 base and J gave up 2 bases, with 9 bases separating them. The CDR3 sequence is CASSPRTVPYEQYF. The CDR3 DNA follows: TGTGCCAGCTCACCACGGACGGTACCCTACGAGCAGTACTTC. Combining the CDR3 with reference TRBV18 and TRBJ2-7 gives the whole variable domain NAGVMQNPRHLVRRRGQEARLRCSPMKGHSHVYWYRQLPEEGLKFMVYLQKENIIDESGMPKERFSAEFPKEGPSILRIQQVVRGDSAAYFCASSPRTVPYEQYFGPGTRLTVT.

The chain employs TRBV4-1 and TRBJ1-1; D is perhaps TRBD1 (5 bases). CDR1 MGHRA and CDR2 YSYEKL come from the germline V gene. Trimming took off 2 bases at V and 3 bases at J, with 7 bases between the two ends. This CDR3 has 13 residues. Written as DNA, the CDR3 is TGCGCCAGCAGCCAAAGACAGCACACTGAAGCTTTCTTT. Translation gives CASSQRQHTEAFF.

This rearrangement joins TRBV4-1 to TRBJ2-7, with TRBD1 matching over 9 bases. V was pared by 0 bases and J by 3 bases, with 6 bases of the junction left unmatched. The CDR3 runs to 16 residues. The germline V gene encodes CDR1 MGHRA and CDR2 YSYEKL. The CDR3 region is CASSQDTGTGYYEQYF. CDR3 in DNA: TGCGCCAGCAGCCAAGATACCGGGACAGGGTACTACGAGCAGTACTTC.

This clone has only one observation. The chain carries TRBV11-3 and TRBJ2-3; D perhaps matches TRBD2 (5 bases). V lost 1 base to trimming and J lost 5 bases, with 13 bases between them. The CDR3 is 15 amino acids. CDR1 and CDR2 (germline): SGHNT, YENEEA. The CDR3 DNA is TGTGCCAGCAGCTTAGTTGCCAGCGGTGGAGATACGCAGTATTTT. Protein sequence: CASSLVASGGDTQYF.

The V gene is TRBV12-3 or TRBV12-4, the J gene TRBJ1-1, with D tentatively TRBD1 (5 bases). CDR3 length equals 11 residues. Trimming stripped 6 bases from V and 10 bases from J, with 12 bases between. CDR3 nucleotides: TGTGCCAGCAGCCGGGGGGTGAGAGCTTTCTTT. Protein product: CASSRGVRAFF.

The count of this clone is one. The chain has TRBV6-5 and TRBJ1-4; D possibly corresponds to TRBD1 (5 bases). V was pared by 2 bases and J by 4 bases, with 11 bases between. This CDR3 is 15 amino acids long. Germline assignment: CDR1 MNHEY and CDR2 SVGAGI. In DNA form, the CDR3 reads TGTGCCAGCAGTTACATGCAGGGTGATAATGAAAAACTGTTTTTT. Its translation is CASSYMQGDNEKLFF.

The chain carries TRBV19 and TRBJ2-2; 7 bases are shared with TRBD1. The CDR3 is 14 amino acids. V lost 3 bases and J lost 11; bases outside the gene matches: 9. Germline assignment: CDR1 LNHDA and CDR2 SQIVND (reference sequence). The CDR3 is CASSISRQGRELFF. The CDR3 coding sequence is TGTGCCAGTAGTATTTCTAGACAGGGTCGAGAGCTGTTTTTT.

The rearrangement uses TRBV14 and TRBJ1-1; 9 bases agree with TRBD1. The germline gives CDR1 SGHDN, CDR2 FVKESK. The V gene end was trimmed by 7 bases and the J gene end by 1 base; junction bases not matched to a gene: 10. The CDR3 spans 16 residues. CDR3 sequence: CASNPDRGLGNTEAFF. Here the CDR3 DNA reads TGTGCCAGCAACCCGGACAGGGGATTAGGGAACACTGAAGCTTTCTTT.

The V and J genes are TRBV9 and TRBJ1-4, with D unclear. The CDR3 loop spans 13 amino acids. CDR1 is SGDLS, CDR2 YYNGEE, per germline. V shed 0 bases and J shed 5 bases, with 5 bases lying between them. CDR3 protein: CASSVGINEKLFF. DNA for the CDR3: TGTGCCAGCAGCGTAGGTATCAATGAAAAACTGTTTTTT.

The genes are TRBV4-1 and TRBJ1-3; no firm D call. V lost 2 bases and J lost 4, with 6 bases in between. This CDR3 spans 13 amino acids. CDR1 is MGHRA and CDR2 is YSYEKL in the germline V gene. CDR3 sequence (DNA): TGCGCCAGCAGCCAACAGGCGGGAAACACCATATATTTT. This sequence encodes CASSQQAGNTIYF.